Presented here are 14 T cell receptor beta chains from one specimen sequenced in a study of cytomegalovirus exposure and HLA in healthy donors. Amplification used 60 Vbeta primers and 13 Jbeta primers. Using immunoSEQ multiplex PCR, the repertoire was profiled, and TCRdb retains in-frame clones only, with some absent. The sample yields 80,000 to 100,000 clones, under 70% seen once. The source material was PBMCs. The origin of the receptors is a middle-aged man in good health and CMV-seronegative.

V and J are TRBV4-1 and TRBJ2-7; 8 positions match TRBD1. CDR3 length: 17 residues. Germline CDR1 and CDR2: MGHRA and YSYEKL. With V trimmed by 4 bases and J by 9 bases, 20 bases remained unmatched. CDR3 DNA sequence: TGCGCCAGCAGCCTTGGACAGGGAGACACTCAACCGGGGGTGCAGTACTTC. Its protein is CASSLGQGDTQPGVQYF.

The chain links TRBV28 to TRBJ2-1; a possible D gene is TRBD1 (6 bases). The CDR3 runs to 14 residues. Germline CDR1 MDHEN, CDR2 SYDVKM. V gave up 8 bases and J gave up 6 bases, with 17 bases separating them. The DNA of the CDR3 is TGTGCCAGCGTTTACTCCCGGGACACCAATGAGCAGTTCTTC. This gives the protein CASVYSRDTNEQFF.

This CDR3 is CASSLDSRGETQYF. The CDR3 nucleotides are TGCGCCAGCAGCTTAGATTCGCGAGGAGAGACCCAGTACTTC. The V and J genes are TRBV5-1 and TRBJ2-5; no clear D. The CDR3 contains 14 residues. The V end lost 2 bases, the J end lost 4 bases, and 12 bases lay between the germline ends. CDR1 and CDR2 (germline): SGHRS, YFSETQ.

The gene calls are TRBV30 and TRBJ1-4; D is undetermined. Germline assignment: CDR1 GTSNPN and CDR2 SVGIG (reference sequence). V gave up 0 bases and J gave up 4 bases, with 15 bases separating them. The CDR3 is 16 residues long. The CDR3 loop is CAWSVKVGSYNEKLFF. In nucleotides, the CDR3 is TGTGCCTGGAGTGTAAAGGTCGGGTCTTATAATGAAAAACTGTTTTTT.

The chain is built from TRBV6-1 and TRBJ1-1; D might be TRBD1 (5 bases). Trimming pared 6 bases from V and 6 bases from J, leaving 17 bases between. The germline gives CDR1 MNHNS, CDR2 SASEGT. The CDR3 consists of 14 residues. CDR3 amino acids: CASSPNVQGAEAFF. The CDR3, as DNA: TGTGCCAGCAGCCCGAACGTGCAGGGTGCTGAAGCTTTCTTT.

The chain couples TRBV18 to TRBJ1-4, with a tentative D call TRBD1 (5 bases). The CDR3 has 13 residues. The V and J ends lost 6 bases and 8 bases respectively, with 13 bases between them. Looked up from germline, CDR1 is KGHSH and CDR2 is LQKENI. The CDR3 coding sequence is TGTGCCAGCTCCCCGCAGGGTCGGGAAAAACTGTTTTTT. This codes for CASSPQGREKLFF.

The rearrangement uses TRBV5-1 and TRBJ2-7; 11 nucleotides line up with TRBD1. V lost 1 base and J lost 4; bases outside the gene matches: 7. CDR3 length: 16 residues. Germline V CDR1 and CDR2: SGHRS, YFSETQ. CDR3 coding DNA: TGCGCCAGCAGCTTGTTGGGGACAGGGGGGTTGTACGAGCAGTACTTC. This encodes CASSLLGTGGLYEQYF.

CDR3 nucleotides: TGCAGCGTTGAAGTACAAGCGTCGTACAATGAGCAGTTCTTC. Protein product: CSVEVQASYNEQFF. The V call is TRBV29-1, the J call TRBJ2-1; D is undetermined. The CDR3 spans 14 residues. Trimming pared 1 base from V and 4 bases from J, leaving 11 bases between. The germline CDR1 and CDR2 sequences are SQVTM and ANQGSEA.

The chain couples TRBV9 to TRBJ2-1; 12 nucleotides match TRBD2. The V gene's germline CDR1 is SGDLS and CDR2 YYNGEE. Trimming at V came to 3 bases and at J to 14 bases, leaving 6 bases not matched to a gene. This CDR3 comprises 13 residues. The CDR3 reads CASSDSSGGAEFF. In nucleotides, the CDR3 is TGTGCCAGCAGCGACTCTAGCGGGGGGGCTGAGTTCTTC.

The sample holds a few counts of this clone. V is TRBV11-3 and J is TRBJ2-7, with 8 positions matching TRBD1. The germline gives CDR1 SGHNT, CDR2 YENEEA. There are 13 residues in the CDR3. The ends lost 4 bases at V and 6 bases at J; junction bases unmatched: 5. The CDR3 DNA is TGTGCCAGCAGCTCACTGACAGGGGTCGAGCAGTACTTC. Protein sequence: CASSSLTGVEQYF.

This chain links TRBV7-9 with TRBJ2-7; no reliable D call. Germline V gene data show CDR1 as SEHNR and CDR2 as FQNEAQ (reference sequence). The CDR3 has 14 residues. Trimming removed 0 bases at V and 0 bases at J, with 6 bases between. The CDR3 loop is CASSLAVNSYEQYF. CDR3 sequence (DNA): TGTGCCAGCAGCTTAGCTGTCAACTCCTACGAGCAGTACTTC.

The CDR3 loop is CASTADRTNYGYTF. The CDR3 DNA sequence: TGTGCCAGCACCGCGGACAGGACCAACTATGGCTACACCTTC. V and J are TRBV5-4 and TRBJ1-2; TRBD1 aligns across 7 bases. Germline-derived CDR1 and CDR2 are SGHNT and YYREEE (reference sequence). CDR3 length: 14 residues. The V segment lost 6 bases and the J segment 2 bases; nucleotides outside the gene matches: 7.

The chain is built from TRBV6-5 and TRBJ1-6; D unresolved. In germline, CDR1 is MNHEY, CDR2 SVGAGI. The CDR3 is made up of 12 amino acids. V was shortened by 5 bases and J by 7 bases, with 6 bases between the two germline ends. CDR3 loop: CASSEQNSPLHF. For the CDR3, the DNA is TGTGCCAGCAGTGAGCAAAATTCACCCCTCCACTTT.

This clone was detected a few times. The chain links TRBV7-6 to TRBJ1-2; possible D gene TRBD1, 6 bases. Trimming took 5 bases from V and 4 from J, leaving 20 bases between them. Germline CDR1 SGHVS, CDR2 FNYEAQ. CDR3 length: 16 residues. The CDR3 region is CASSPGGGQSSYGYTF. CDR3 sequence (DNA): TGTGCCAGCAGCCCCGGCGGGGGGCAGTCTTCCTATGGCTACACCTTC.